A single sample is the source of the 26 T cell receptor beta chains below, sequenced in a study of post-analysis software for immune sequencing data. Carried by the TCR beta cDNA libraries were unique molecular identifiers. TCRdb recomputed calls from the PCR reads with MiXCR, one row per CDR3 protein. The table has about 430,000 distinct CDR3 sequences, approximately 39% seen once. Study conclusions and caveats: TRBV5-6, TRBV5-1 and TRBV20-1 were among five TRBV segments more frequent in patients than controls.

These TCRs' antigens remain unknown. Material for sequencing was blood. Every receptor here comes from a girl aged 2-10 years with multiple sclerosis.

This clonotype was seen just once. The chain couples TRBV2 to TRBJ2-6; D not resolved. This CDR3 comprises 16 residues. The V gene's germline CDR1 is SNHLY and CDR2 FYNNEI. Trimming stripped 4 bases from V and 4 bases from J, with 14 bases between. The CDR3: CASSGAQGMGANVLTF. In nucleotides, the CDR3 is TGTGCCAGCAGTGGAGCGCAAGGGATGGGGGCCAACGTCCTGACTTTC.

With respect to this clonotype: Sequence at one end of the junction differs from germline and may be a read error. V is TRBV12-3 or TRBV12-4 and J is TRBJ2-1; possible D gene TRBD2, 5 bases. TRBJ2-7 matches the DNA end more closely, so the J call is doubtful. The CDR3 is 13 amino acids. The CDR3 loop is CVSSSTRWGEQYF. CDR3 DNA sequence: TGTGTCAGCAGTTCAACTAGGTGGGGCGAGCAGTACTTC.

The DNA of the CDR3 is TGCAGCGTTGAGGGGAACAGGGGGCTTTACAATGAGCAGTACTTC. This sequence encodes CSVEGNRGLYNEQYF. V is TRBV29-1 and J is TRBJ2-1, with 9 bases identical to TRBD1. The J call may not be correct, given that the DNA end is closer to TRBJ2-7. CDR3 size: 15 residues. The germline V gene encodes CDR1 SQVTM and CDR2 ANQGSEA.

Comments on this clonotype: The junction and the germline gene differ at one end; a read error may be behind it. The chain is built from TRBV3-1 and TRBJ2-1; tentatively, D is TRBD1 or TRBD2 (5 bases each). Germline CDR1 is LGHDT and CDR2 is YNNKEL (reference sequence). This CDR3 is 14 amino acids long. The CDR3 is CASNQGKGWGKQFF. For the CDR3, the DNA is TGTGCCAGCAACCAAGGAAAGGGATGGGGGAAGCAGTTCTTC.

Of note for this clonotype: A junction end diverges from the germline sequence, so it may reflect a read error. The chain employs TRBV3-1 and TRBJ2-1; no reliable D call. This CDR3 has 15 amino acids. Germline assignment: CDR1 LGHDT and CDR2 YNNKEL (reference sequence). CDR3 region: CASSHISTGYNGQFF. For the CDR3, the DNA is TGTGCCAGCAGCCATATCTCTACCGGCTACAATGGGCAGTTCTTC.

Of note for this clonotype: A read error may account for a junction end that differs from germline. The chain recombines TRBV11-2 with TRBJ2-2, with 8 positions matching TRBD2. Germline V lookup: CDR1 SGHAT, CDR2 FQNNGV. CDR3 length: 17 amino acids. The DNA of the CDR3 is TGTGCCAGCAGCTTAGCTGGGAAGCGGGAGTTTCATTGGGAGCGGTTTTTT. Translating it yields CASSLAGKREFHWERFF.

A few counts support this clonotype. The rearrangement links TRBV5-1 to TRBJ2-7; TRBD1 aligns across 10 bases. The CDR3 is 13 amino acids. Germline V gene lookup returns CDR1 SGHRS and CDR2 YFSETQ. V lost 4 bases, J lost 5 bases, and 3 bases stayed unmatched. The CDR3 nucleotides are TGCGCCAGCAGCAGGGACAGGGGAGACGAGCAGTACTTC. It yields the protein CASSRDRGDEQYF. Full variable domain (remainder filled in from reference TRBV5-1 and TRBJ2-7): KAGVTQTPRYLIKTRGQQVTLSCSPISGHRSVSWYQQTPGQGLQFLFEYFSETQRNKGNFPGRFSGRQFSNSRSEMNVSTLELGDSALYLCASSRDRGDEQYFGPGTRLTVT.

This clonotype was counted a few times. The rearrangement joins TRBV12-3 or TRBV12-4 to TRBJ2-7; no definite D call. The CDR3 has 12 amino acids. V dropped 5 bases and J dropped 2 bases, with 7 bases sitting between them. The CDR3 here is CASSNWTYEQYF. CDR3 DNA: TGTGCCAGCAGTAATTGGACCTACGAGCAGTACTTC.

The gene calls are TRBV28 and TRBJ1-6, with a tentative D call TRBD1 (5 bases). Germline loops: CDR1 MDHEN, CDR2 SYDVKM. The CDR3 totals 15 residues. Trimming cost V 4 bases and J 7 bases, with 14 bases left between them. The CDR3 nucleotides read TGTGCCAGCAGTTCCTATCGTGGGGCAAATTCACCCCTCCACTTT. Translation gives CASSSYRGANSPLHF.

This clonotype was seen only a few times. V is TRBV10-3 and J is TRBJ2-1; D uncertain. The CDR3 contains 14 residues. V lost 0 bases and J lost 6, with 9 bases in between. Germline CDR1 is ENHRY and CDR2 is SYGVKD. The CDR3 DNA reads TGTGCCATCAGTGAGTCGAGCGTGGGCAATGAGCAGTTCTTC. This sequence encodes CAISESSVGNEQFF.

This sequence joins TRBV28 and TRBJ1-2; tentative D call: TRBD1 (5 bases). This CDR3 region has 16 residues. Trimming left V 5 bases short and J 6 bases short, with 22 bases between. The germline V gene encodes CDR1 MDHEN and CDR2 SYDVKM. The CDR3 loop reads CASSLPTAWGGHGYTF. In nucleotides, the CDR3 is TGTGCCAGCAGTCTACCGACGGCTTGGGGCGGGCATGGCTACACCTTC.

This clonotype came up many times. The chain employs TRBV6-5 and TRBJ2-7; the D gene could be TRBD1 or TRBD2 (5 bases each). This CDR3 comprises 14 residues. CDR1 and CDR2 (germline): MNHEY, SVGAGI. V was pared by 6 bases and J by 3 bases, with 15 bases between. The CDR3, as DNA: TGTGCCAGCAGGGACTCCCGCAGGGTCTACGAGCAGTACTTC. Translating gives CASRDSRRVYEQYF.

The rearrangement joins TRBV7-9 to TRBJ1-2; 10 nucleotides align to TRBD1. The V gene's germline CDR1 is SEHNR and CDR2 FQNEAQ (reference sequence). CDR3 length: 17 residues. V shed 5 bases, J shed 4 bases, and the junction held 13 bases outside the gene matches. CDR3 loop: CASSRFPPGQGSYGYTF. In DNA, the CDR3 is TGTGCCAGCAGCCGGTTCCCTCCGGGACAGGGGAGCTATGGCTACACCTTC. Filled out from reference TRBV7-9 and TRBJ1-2, the complete variable domain reads DTGVSQNPRHKITKRGQNVTFRCDPISEHNRLYWYRQTLGQGPEFLTYFQNEAQLEKSRLLSDRFSAERPKGSFSTLEIQRTEQGDSAMYLCASSRFPPGQGSYGYTFGSGTRLTVV.

This clonotype has just one count. A junction boundary mismatches the germline segment, possibly from a read error. This chain links TRBV29-1 with TRBJ2-1; 10 nucleotides agree with TRBD2. The CDR3 runs to 19 residues. CDR1 is SQVTM and CDR2 is ANQGSEA in the germline V gene. The CDR3 spells CSVPRGAGGPASSYNGQFF. In nucleotides, the CDR3 is TGCAGCGTGCCTAGGGGAGCGGGAGGGCCGGCGAGCTCCTACAATGGGCAGTTCTTC.

Details on this clonotype: The junction departs from the called germline gene at one end, perhaps through a read error. The chain recombines TRBV6-4 with TRBJ1-2, with 11 nucleotides matching TRBD1. The CDR3 runs to 13 residues. Germline V gene data show CDR1 as MRHNA and CDR2 as SNTAGT. The chain's CDR3 is CVSRGQGDYGYTF. The CDR3 region has the DNA TGTGTCAGCAGGGGACAGGGGGACTATGGCTACACCTTC.

The rearrangement links TRBV5-1 to TRBJ1-2, with TRBD1 as a possible D gene (5 bases). Germline V gene sequence: CDR1 SGHRS, CDR2 YFSETQ. The V and J ends lost 0 bases and 6 bases respectively, with 12 bases between them. This CDR3 comprises 14 residues. The CDR3 loop reads CASSLESQGHGYTF. As DNA, the CDR3 is TGCGCCAGCAGCTTGGAGTCCCAGGGCCATGGCTACACCTTC.

This clonotype has more than one count but fewer than ten. The rearrangement uses TRBV6-6 and TRBJ1-1, with TRBD1 matching 8 bases. Losses at the gene ends were 5 bases for V and 7 bases for J; bases not matched to a gene: 6. In germline, CDR1 is MNHNY, CDR2 SVGAGI (reference sequence). This CDR3 has 13 residues. The CDR3 coding sequence is TGTGCCAGCAGTGCTAGACAGGGGAATGAAGCTTTCTTT. Amino acid sequence: CASSARQGNEAFF.

The CDR3 region has the DNA TGTGCCAGCAGACGGGGACTAGCGGGGCTCACAGATACGCAGTATTTT. Translation gives CASRRGLAGLTDTQYF. This sequence joins TRBV12-3 or TRBV12-4 and TRBJ2-3; 13 nucleotides line up with TRBD2. The CDR3 consists of 16 residues. V gave up 6 bases and J gave up 2 bases; unmatched junction bases: 5.

This clonotype came up a few times. The chain is built from TRBV5-1 and TRBJ2-5; D gene ambiguous. Trimming removed 0 bases from V and 1 base from J, with 10 bases in between. Germline CDR1 is SGHRS and CDR2 is YFSETQ. There are 15 residues in the CDR3. CDR3: CASSLVVPIQETQYF. In DNA, the CDR3 is TGCGCCAGCAGCTTGGTGGTCCCTATCCAAGAGACCCAGTACTTC. The full variable domain, rest sourced from reference TRBV5-1 and TRBJ2-5, is KAGVTQTPRYLIKTRGQQVTLSCSPISGHRSVSWYQQTPGQGLQFLFEYFSETQRNKGNFPGRFSGRQFSNSRSEMNVSTLELGDSALYLCASSLVVPIQETQYFGPGTRLLVL.

The genes are TRBV7-9 and TRBJ2-5; tentative D call: TRBD2 (5 bases). The CDR3 is 14 amino acids. V was cut by 2 bases and J by 2 bases, with 9 bases left in between. Germline V CDR1 and CDR2: SEHNR, FQNEAQ (reference sequence). CDR3: CASSLPLDQETQYF. CDR3 in DNA: TGTGCCAGCAGCTTACCACTAGATCAAGAGACCCAGTACTTC.

This clonotype is a singleton in its sample. The chain joins TRBV12-3 or TRBV12-4 to TRBJ2-5; 10 bases agree with TRBD2. Near its end, the DNA agrees better with TRBJ2-7, so the J call may be wrong. This CDR3 contains 19 residues. CDR3 loop: CASSPSRASGSFSPYEQYF. The CDR3 DNA reads TGTGCCAGCAGTCCCAGCCGGGCTAGCGGGAGTTTCTCCCCCTACGAGCAGTACTTC.

This clonotype was observed a few times. V usage is TRBV7-9 and J usage is TRBJ1-2; unclear D gene. Deletions cut 3 bases from V and 4 bases from J, with 15 bases between. Germline loops: CDR1 SEHNR, CDR2 FQNEAQ (reference sequence). The length of the CDR3 is 15 residues. The CDR3 is CASSFGLSSGYGYTF. For the CDR3, the DNA is TGTGCCAGCAGCTTTGGACTGTCGTCGGGCTATGGCTACACCTTC.

The genes are TRBV20-1 and TRBJ1-2; 9 nucleotides line up with TRBD1. Trimming removed 3 bases from V and 4 bases from J; junction bases left unmatched: 12. This CDR3 has 16 amino acids. Germline-derived CDR1 and CDR2 are DFQATT and SNEGSKA (reference sequence). The CDR3 is CSASPFGTGTIYGYTF. In DNA form, the CDR3 reads TGCAGTGCTAGTCCTTTTGGGACAGGGACGATCTATGGCTACACCTTC.

The genes are TRBV9 and TRBJ1-6; no clear D. CDR1 SGDLS and CDR2 YYNGEE come from the germline V gene. The V and J ends lost 3 bases and 0 bases respectively, with 13 bases between them. The CDR3 is 17 residues long. The CDR3 DNA follows: TGTGCCAGCAGCGCCGGCCCCGACCTCTCCTATAATTCACCCCTCCACTTT. It codes for CASSAGPDLSYNSPLHF.

About this clonotype: A read error may account for a junction end that differs from germline. The rearrangement uses TRBV28 and TRBJ2-7, with D perhaps matching TRBD2 (5 bases). CDR3 length: 15 residues. Per the germline V gene, CDR1 is MDHEN and CDR2 is SYDVKM. The CDR3: CANSPPGKVVGEQYF. The CDR3 DNA reads as TGTGCCAACAGTCCCCCGGGGAAGGTGGTGGGGGAGCAGTACTTC. Full variable domain (rest looked up from reference TRBV28 and TRBJ2-7): DVKVTQSSRYLVKRTGEKVFLECVQDMDHENMFWYRQDPGLGLRLIYFSYDVKMKEKGDIPEGYSVSREKKERFSLILESASTNQTSMYLCANSPPGKVVGEQYFGPGTRLTVT.

This chain links TRBV9 with TRBJ2-1; 7 nucleotides agree with TRBD1. V shed 3 bases and J 8 bases; nucleotides not matched to a gene: 8. The CDR3 totals 14 residues. The germline V gene has CDR1 SGDLS and CDR2 YYNGEE. The CDR3 sequence: CASSAAETGYEQFF. The CDR3 DNA sequence: TGTGCCAGCAGCGCAGCGGAGACAGGGTATGAGCAGTTCTTC.